The T cell receptor beta chain described here comes from a study of blood T cell repertoires in COVID-19. Study as a whole: COVID-19 samples, acute and convalescent, were from the United States, Italy and Spain. PBMCs, B-cell-depleted T cells, or T cells provided the cDNA or gDNA that made up the material.

As originally analysed: Nucleated cell counts were estimated from reference gene primer amplification. TCRdb keeps only in-frame clones here, not all; method: immunoSEQ multiplex PCR. Clone size and the V and J calls come from that table; the DNA yielded D and trimming. The sample holds roughly 330,000 clones, 86% seen once. Specimen: peripheral blood. The origin of this receptor is a woman aged 45-65 years with acute or convalescent COVID-19.

The CDR3 DNA sequence: TGTGCCAGCAGTTACTCGGGGGCAGATGAAGCTTTCTTT. This codes for CASSYSGADEAFF. The J gene is TRBJ1-1, the V gene TRBV6-6, with D maybe TRBD1 (6 bases). V lost 0 bases and J lost 7, with 9 bases in between. The CDR3 contains 13 residues. The germline V gene has CDR1 MNHNY and CDR2 SVGAGI (reference sequence).